Each of the 10 T cell receptor beta chains below was sequenced from the same sample in a study of T-cell reconstitution after alpha-beta-depleted transplantation in children. A TCRbeta library incorporating unique molecular identifiers was prepared. Each CDR3 protein gets one entry after TCRdb re-called the PCR reads with MiXCR. Seen here are hundreds of thousands of distinct CDR3 sequences, roughly 15% observed once, and the top ten hold approximately 5%. The sample consisted of PBMCs, mostly from graft donor cells, taken 360 days after TCRalphabeta/CD19-depleted stem cell transplant. These TCRs come from a male patient younger than 18 who had a stem cell transplant for acute lymphoblastic leukemia, so the T cells may come from the graft donor.

The chain joins TRBV28 to TRBJ1-4, with TRBD1 identical over 9 bases. Germline V gene sequence: CDR1 MDHEN, CDR2 SYDVKM. Unmatched junction bases numbered 5, after V lost 8 bases and J lost 7 bases. The CDR3 extends over 13 amino acids. CDR3 in amino acids: CASGGQGGEKLFF. CDR3 nucleotide sequence: TGTGCCAGCGGGGGACAGGGAGGTGAAAAACTGTTTTTT.

This clonotype was picked up a small number of times. CDR3 protein: CASSQYRGTTKNTEAFF. The DNA of the CDR3 is TGTGCCAGCAGCCAATATAGGGGGACGACGAAGAACACTGAAGCTTTCTTT. The chain recombines TRBV4-2 with TRBJ1-1, with D tentatively TRBD1 (6 bases). The V end lost 2 bases, the J end lost 1 base, and 17 bases lay between the germline ends. The CDR3 consists of 17 residues. CDR1 LGHNA and CDR2 YNFKEQ come from the germline V gene.

This clonotype was observed a handful of times. This CDR3 is CASRGTSGTETQYF. CDR3 in DNA: TGTGCCAGCAGAGGGACTAGCGGGACTGAGACCCAGTACTTC. This chain joins TRBV12-3 or TRBV12-4 and TRBJ2-5, with 13 positions matching TRBD2. The CDR3 extends over 14 amino acids. J gave up 5 bases and V 6 bases, and 3 bases lay outside the gene matches.

The chain couples TRBV3-1 to TRBJ1-5; TRBD1 matches 7 bases. Germline V gene sequence: CDR1 LGHDT, CDR2 YNNKEL (reference sequence). The CDR3 extends over 19 amino acids. Trimming took 8 bases from V and 1 from J; bases not matched to a gene: 20. The CDR3 loop reads CASSTRDSLFRGSNQPQHF. The CDR3 coding sequence is TGTGCCAGCTCCACCCGGGACAGCCTATTCCGGGGGAGCAATCAGCCCCAGCATTTT.

The chain uses TRBV14 and TRBJ2-2, with D perhaps assigned TRBD1 or TRBD2 (5 bases each). This CDR3 spans 13 amino acids. Looked up from germline, CDR1 is SGHDN and CDR2 is FVKESK. Trimming removed 10 bases at V and 2 bases at J, with 11 bases between. The CDR3 DNA is TGTGCCATAGGGACCATAAACACCGGGGAGCTGTTTTTT. Translation gives CAIGTINTGELFF.

This clonotype came up a few times. Relative to the germline gene, one junction end is altered; a read error may explain this. The gene calls are TRBV6-1 and TRBJ2-5, with D perhaps matching TRBD2 (6 bases). CDR1 MNHNS and CDR2 SASEGT come from the germline V gene. The CDR3 consists of 12 residues. Here the CDR3 reads CASREEGETQYF. The CDR3, as DNA: TGTGCCAGCCGTGAGGAGGGGGAGACCCAGTACTTC.

This clonotype was observed a handful of times. The chain has TRBV6-5 and TRBJ2-1; 10 bases line up with TRBD2. This CDR3 has 18 residues. The germline V gene has CDR1 MNHEY and CDR2 SVGAGI. The V gene end was trimmed by 1 base and the J gene end by 0 bases; junction bases not matched to a gene: 6. This CDR3 reads CASSYLAGGLSSYNEQFF. The CDR3 nucleotides read TGTGCCAGCAGTTACTTAGCGGGAGGACTCAGCTCCTACAATGAGCAGTTCTTC.

The chain couples TRBV10-2 to TRBJ2-2; TRBD2 aligns across 8 bases. With V trimmed by 6 bases and J by 2 bases, 5 bases remained unmatched. The CDR3 covers 15 residues. Per the germline V gene, CDR1 is WSHSY and CDR2 is SAAADI. The CDR3 DNA is TGCGCCAGCAGATATAGCGGGACAAACACCGGGGAGCTGTTTTTT. It specifies CASRYSGTNTGELFF.

The chain couples TRBV20-1 to TRBJ2-1; no definite D call. Trimming stripped 0 bases from V and 7 bases from J, with 16 bases between. The CDR3 contains 15 residues. CDR1 and CDR2 (germline): DFQATT, SNEGSKA (reference sequence). The chain's CDR3 is CSARDSRAPGNEQFF. The CDR3 DNA sequence: TGCAGTGCTAGAGATAGTCGCGCGCCCGGGAATGAGCAGTTCTTC.

The V gene is TRBV12-3 or TRBV12-4, the J gene TRBJ1-1, with a tentative D call TRBD1 (6 bases). The CDR3 is 14 residues long. The ends were cut back, 6 bases at V and 0 bases at J, with 11 bases in the middle. The CDR3 DNA reads as TGTGCCAGCAGACAGGGTGTCCTGAACACTGAAGCTTTCTTT. Encoded protein: CASRQGVLNTEAFF.